This T cell receptor beta chain was obtained from a study of beta chain features in type 1 diabetes. Sorting with CD45RO/CCR7/CD25/CD127/CD95/CD27 yielded naive, central memory, regulatory and stem-like memory CD4+ cells. The germline V gene has CDR1 SGHTA and CDR2 FQGNSA. The CDR3 covers 18 residues. Trimming removed 2 bases from V and 0 bases from J, with 17 bases in between. Study-wide results and limits: For Type 1 diabetes patients, all four CD4+ subsets carried TCRB CDR3s that were moderately but significantly shorter.

This clone has a handful of counts. Its antigen is still unknown. The authors reverse transcribed all of the isolated RNA, so sequencing captured expressed TCRB transcripts. Generated by immunoSEQ multiplex PCR, the TCRdb table keeps only in-frame clones and is missing some. The sample carries a few hundred thousand clones, about 18% recorded once. The source material was naive CD4+ T cells from blood. This TCR was recovered from a woman younger than 30 in good health. This sequence joins TRBV7-2 and TRBJ1-5; D unresolved. The DNA for the CDR3 is TGTGCCAGCAGCTTAATTGGTTCGGGAGCTTATAGCAATCAGCCCCAGCATTTT. Protein product: CASSLIGSGAYSNQPQHF. Variable domain in full (rest from reference TRBV7-2 and TRBJ1-5): GAGVSQSPSNKVTEKGKDVELRCDPISGHTALYWYRQSLGQGLEFLIYFQGNSAPDKSGLPSDRFSAERTGGSVSTLTIQRTQQEDSAVYLCASSLIGSGAYSNQPQHFGDGTRLSIL.